This T cell receptor (beta chain) comes out of a study of T cell responses to AZD1222 COVID-19 vaccine. The V gene lost 4 bases and the J gene lost 6 bases, with 17 bases spanning the gap. The CDR3 runs 14 residues. From germline, CDR1 is SGHNT and CDR2 YYREEE (reference sequence). Clones were read by immunoSEQ multiplex PCR, and TCRdb kept only the in-frame ones, dropping some. This table holds around 95,000 clones, 88% found once. The sample was peripheral blood, taken on day 0 of AZD1222 vaccination. This receptor was identified in an adult in good health. The chain employs TRBV5-4 and TRBJ2-7; no clear D gene. CDR3 nucleotides: TGTGCCAGCAGCATAGACCTCCGCTCCCTCGAGCAGTACTTC. The encoded protein is CASSIDLRSLEQYF.